Each of the 25 T cell receptor beta chains below was sequenced from the same sample in a study of blood T cell repertoires in COVID-19. The data were produced by immunoSEQ multiplex PCR, yet TCRdb's version contains in-frame clones alone and is incomplete. The repertoire includes around 200,000 clones, under 85% of them detected once, and roughly 6.3% sits in the top ten. Sequences were obtained from peripheral blood. The receptors here all came from a human donor in a cohort sampled during active COVID-19.

The rearrangement uses TRBV6-2 or TRBV6-3 and TRBJ1-1, with D maybe TRBD1 (6 bases). Germline loops: CDR1 MNHEY, CDR2 SVGEGT. This CDR3 comprises 16 residues. Trimming removed 3 bases from V and 0 bases from J, with 14 bases in between. For the CDR3, the DNA is TGTGCCAGCAGTTATGTCCAGGGGACCTTGAACACTGAAGCTTTCTTT. Translation gives CASSYVQGTLNTEAFF.

The chain uses TRBV5-5 and TRBJ1-2; tentative D call: TRBD1 (6 bases). This CDR3 comprises 15 residues. With 0 bases removed from V and 5 bases from J, the gap between germline ends came to 14 bases. Germline loops: CDR1 SGHKS, CDR2 YYEKEE (reference sequence). The CDR3 sequence: CASSLGSGVGYGYTF. The CDR3 DNA reads as TGTGCCAGCAGCTTGGGGTCAGGGGTTGGGTATGGCTACACCTTC.

This clone was detected only a few times. The J gene is TRBJ1-5, the V gene TRBV11-2; no clear D gene. V lost 5 bases and J lost 9, with 17 bases in between. Germline lookup yields CDR1 SGHAT and CDR2 FQNNGV. The length of the CDR3 is 14 residues. The CDR3 DNA reads as TGTGCCAGCAGCCCCGTTGGGGTACTAGGGCCCCAGCATTTT. It encodes CASSPVGVLGPQHF.

The genes are TRBV24-1 and TRBJ2-5, with 13 bases aligning to TRBD2. V trimming: 11 bases; J trimming: 4 bases; junction bases outside the gene matches: 15. The V gene's germline CDR1 is KGHDR and CDR2 SFDVKD. The length of the CDR3 is 17 residues. CDR3 sequence reads: CASSNVGLAGDAETQYF. The CDR3 nucleotides are TGTGCCAGTTCCAACGTCGGACTAGCGGGGGACGCAGAGACCCAGTACTTC.

This rearrangement joins TRBV5-1 to TRBJ2-1; D unclear. CDR1 and CDR2 (germline): SGHRS, YFSETQ. The V end lost 0 bases, the J end lost 6 bases, and 7 bases lay between the germline ends. The CDR3 spans 13 residues. CDR3 DNA sequence: TGCGCCAGCAGCTTGGCCTACGCCAATGAGCAGTTCTTC. It yields the protein CASSLAYANEQFF.

This chain joins TRBV4-1 and TRBJ1-6, with 7 positions matching TRBD1. V shed 4 bases, J shed 5 bases, and the junction held 5 bases outside the gene matches. Germline V gives CDR1 MGHRA, CDR2 YSYEKL. The CDR3 contains 15 residues. CDR3 sequence: CASSRVTGNNSPLHF. The CDR3 nucleotides read TGCGCCAGCAGCCGAGTGACAGGGAATAATTCACCCCTCCACTTT.

The chain carries TRBV4-2 and TRBJ2-1; the D gene is possibly TRBD2 (5 bases). V was pared by 0 bases and J by 13 bases, with 22 bases between. The length of the CDR3 is 16 residues. Germline loops: CDR1 LGHNA, CDR2 YNFKEQ. CDR3 amino acids: CASSQDIQRWLCVQFF. The CDR3 coding sequence is TGTGCCAGCAGCCAAGATATCCAGCGGTGGTTATGTGTCCAGTTCTTC.

The chain recombines TRBV12-3 or TRBV12-4 with TRBJ1-4, with 9 bases identical to TRBD1. V gave up 5 bases and J gave up 8 bases; unmatched junction bases: 3. The CDR3 totals 13 residues. CDR3 amino acids: CASSLGTGEKLFF. The CDR3 nucleotides are TGTGCCAGCAGTCTGGGGACAGGGGAAAAACTGTTTTTT.

The rearrangement links TRBV29-1 to TRBJ2-7; 10 bases match TRBD1. V was pared by 7 bases and J by 7 bases, with 7 bases of the junction left unmatched. This CDR3 comprises 12 residues. Germline-derived CDR1 and CDR2 are SQVTM and ANQGSEA. The chain's CDR3 is CSGKGQGKEQYF. The CDR3 nucleotides read TGCAGCGGGAAGGGACAGGGGAAGGAGCAGTACTTC.

The chain couples TRBV12-3 or TRBV12-4 to TRBJ1-3; a possible D gene is TRBD1 (5 bases). V lost 6 bases and J 4 bases, leaving 7 bases between the germline ends. The CDR3 has 12 residues. The CDR3 sequence is CASRRQGNTIYF. The CDR3 region has the DNA TGTGCCAGCAGGCGACAGGGAAACACCATATATTTT.

The chain has TRBV5-1 and TRBJ2-7; D may be TRBD1 (5 bases). Germline CDR1 is SGHRS and CDR2 is YFSETQ. This CDR3 contains 15 residues. V was clipped by 2 bases and J by 3 bases, with 15 bases between them. CDR3 loop: CASSLGATRDYEQYF. As DNA, the CDR3 is TGCGCCAGCAGCTTAGGGGCCACAAGAGACTACGAGCAGTACTTC.

The chain combines TRBV6-5 with TRBJ2-7; 7 nucleotides match TRBD1. The CDR3 loop spans 15 amino acids. V shed 6 bases, J shed 6 bases, and the junction held 14 bases outside the gene matches. Germline V gene lookup returns CDR1 MNHEY and CDR2 SVGAGI. The DNA of the CDR3 is TGTGCCAGCAGACCCAATAGGGGACAGAGGCCCGAGCAGTACTTC. As protein: CASRPNRGQRPEQYF.

The V gene is TRBV7-3, the J gene TRBJ2-1; D is unclear. The CDR3 is 13 residues long. CDR1 and CDR2 (germline): SGHTA, FQGTGA. Trimming removed 5 bases at V and 0 bases at J, with 5 bases between. The CDR3 sequence is CASSPGSYNEQFF. The CDR3 nucleotides read TGTGCCAGCAGCCCCGGCTCCTACAATGAGCAGTTCTTC.

The chain uses TRBV2 and TRBJ1-6, with 7 bases that match TRBD1. The germline CDR1 and CDR2 sequences are SNHLY and FYNNEI. The CDR3 length is 16 residues. V lost 4 bases, J lost 1 base, and 4 bases stayed unmatched. This chain's CDR3 is CASSAEGASYNSPLHF. The CDR3 nucleotides are TGTGCCAGCAGTGCTGAGGGGGCTTCCTATAATTCACCCCTCCACTTT.

The chain combines TRBV5-1 with TRBJ2-7, with TRBD1 matching over 7 bases. The CDR3 is 15 residues long. Trimming took 1 base from V and 2 from J; bases not matched to a gene: 6. Germline values: CDR1 SGHRS, CDR2 YFSETQ. The chain's CDR3 is CASSLSGQRAYEQYF. In DNA form, the CDR3 reads TGCGCCAGCAGCTTGTCGGGACAGAGAGCCTACGAGCAGTACTTC. Full variable domain (remainder filled in from reference TRBV5-1 and TRBJ2-7): KAGVTQTPRYLIKTRGQQVTLSCSPISGHRSVSWYQQTPGQGLQFLFEYFSETQRNKGNFPGRFSGRQFSNSRSEMNVSTLELGDSALYLCASSLSGQRAYEQYFGPGTRLTVT.

This sequence joins TRBV5-1 and TRBJ1-1, with 8 bases lining up with TRBD1. The V gene's germline CDR1 is SGHRS and CDR2 YFSETQ. V gave up 5 bases and J gave up 1 base; unmatched junction bases: 4. The CDR3 extends over 14 amino acids. The CDR3 sequence is CASRTGQGNTEAFF. CDR3 nucleotides: TGCGCCAGCAGGACCGGACAGGGGAACACTGAAGCTTTCTTT. The full variable domain, completed using reference TRBV5-1 and TRBJ1-1, is KAGVTQTPRYLIKTRGQQVTLSCSPISGHRSVSWYQQTPGQGLQFLFEYFSETQRNKGNFPGRFSGRQFSNSRSEMNVSTLELGDSALYLCASRTGQGNTEAFFGQGTRLTVV.

The J gene is TRBJ1-3, the V gene TRBV3-1 (or the pseudogene TRBV3-2); possible D gene TRBD1, 5 bases. Germline values: CDR1 LGHDT, CDR2 YNNKEL (reference sequence). Trimming took 4 bases from V and 0 from J, leaving 13 bases between them. The CDR3 runs to 16 residues. The CDR3 reads CASSRRGGNSGNTIYF. In DNA form, the CDR3 reads TGTGCCAGCAGCCGCCGGGGCGGGAACTCTGGAAACACCATATATTTT.

The V and J genes are TRBV13 and TRBJ1-2, with 12 bases that match TRBD1. After removal of 5 bases from V and 3 bases from J, the junction contained 10 bases not matched to a gene. In germline, CDR1 is PRHDT, CDR2 FYEKMQ (reference sequence). The CDR3 is made up of 17 amino acids. The CDR3 bases are TGTGCCAGCAGCAACCGGGACAGGGGGCTATCGGACTATGGCTACACCTTC. Protein: CASSNRDRGLSDYGYTF. Looking up the rest from reference TRBV13 and TRBJ1-2 gives the full variable domain: AAGVIQSPRHLIKEKRETATLKCYPIPRHDTVYWYQQGPGQDPQFLISFYEKMQSDKGSIPDRFSAQQFSDYHSELNMSSLELGDSALYFCASSNRDRGLSDYGYTFGSGTRLTVV.

The chain carries TRBV10-1 and TRBJ1-1, with 12 positions matching TRBD1. The CDR3 is 16 amino acids. Trimming cost V 4 bases and J 4 bases; bases outside gene matches: 7. Germline CDR1 reads WNHNN; CDR2 reads SYGVQD (reference sequence). CDR3 nucleotides: TGCGCCAGCAGTGGTGGGACAGGGGGCTTAGGCACTGAAGCTTTCTTT. Translated: CASSGGTGGLGTEAFF.

This clone was detected only once. The CDR3 coding sequence is TGTGCCAGCAGCCCAAGGTCCTCTAGCGGGGATGGAAGGCAAGAGACCCAGTACTTC. Amino acid sequence: CASSPRSSSGDGRQETQYF. The chain combines TRBV4-2 with TRBJ2-5; 9 positions agree with TRBD2. Losses at the gene ends were 4 bases for V and 2 bases for J; bases not matched to a gene: 17. The CDR3 contains 19 residues. Germline V gives CDR1 LGHNA, CDR2 YNFKEQ.

The chain carries TRBV28 and TRBJ1-3; 8 bases are shared with TRBD1. After removal of 2 bases from V and 4 bases from J, the junction contained 10 bases not matched to a gene. CDR1 is MDHEN, CDR2 SYDVKM, per germline. This CDR3 is built from 17 residues. The CDR3 DNA follows: TGTGCCAGCAGTTTAGGACAGGGTACACTTTGGGGAAACACCATATATTTT. It is translated as CASSLGQGTLWGNTIYF.

The chain links TRBV27 to TRBJ2-5; TRBD2 agrees at 7 bases. CDR1 is MNHEY and CDR2 is SMNVEV in the germline V gene (reference sequence). Trimming removed 5 bases from V and 2 bases from J; junction bases left unmatched: 5. The CDR3 totals 14 residues. CDR3: CASSELRGQETQYF. The CDR3 nucleotides read TGTGCCAGCAGTGAATTGCGGGGGCAAGAGACCCAGTACTTC.

The chain joins TRBV5-6 to TRBJ2-2, with TRBD1 matching over 8 bases. The length of the CDR3 is 16 residues. The J segment lost 5 bases and the V segment lost 2 bases, leaving 8 bases of the junction unmatched. The germline V gene encodes CDR1 SGHDT and CDR2 YYEEEE. This CDR3 is CASSFRQGARTGELFF. CDR3 coding DNA: TGTGCCAGCAGCTTCCGGCAGGGGGCGCGTACCGGGGAGCTGTTTTTT.

The chain is built from TRBV5-8 and TRBJ2-5, with a possible D match to TRBD2 (5 bases). The ends were cut back, 4 bases at V and 1 base at J, with 11 bases in the middle. The CDR3 totals 14 residues. Germline V gene sequence: CDR1 SGHTS, CDR2 YDEGEE. CDR3 in DNA: TGTGCCAGCAGCACTCCGGGAATCCAAGAGACCCAGTACTTC. Amino acid sequence: CASSTPGIQETQYF.

This chain connects TRBV29-1 to TRBJ1-1; TRBD1 might be the D (5 bases). The CDR3 loop spans 10 amino acids. The V gene lost 4 bases and the J gene lost 9 bases, with 9 bases spanning the gap. Per germline, CDR1 SQVTM and CDR2 ANQGSEA. CDR3 sequence (DNA): TGCAGCGTTGTGGGGGGACAAGCTTTCTTT. Translated, it gives CSVVGGQAFF.